This TCR beta chain appears in the sequencing data of a study of blood T cell repertoires in COVID-19. Study-level information: COVID-19 samples from acute and convalescent phases originated in the United States, Italy and Spain. Nucleic acid was either cDNA or gDNA, and it came from T cells, B-cell-depleted T cells, or PBMCs.

Original data processing: For nucleated cells, counts were estimated from reference gene primer amplification. The protocol was immunoSEQ multiplex PCR, while the TCRdb copy is restricted to in-frame clones and leaves out a portion. V and J calls and clone size come straight from that table; D and trimming were deduced from the DNA. The sample contains 140,000 to 150,000 clones, roughly 87% of which appear only once. V was clipped by 5 bases and J by 2 bases; unmatched bases: 8. This CDR3 has 15 amino acids. CDR1 is SGDLS, CDR2 YYNGEE, per germline. The clonotype originates from a human donor in a cohort sampled during active COVID-19. This chain connects TRBV9 to TRBJ2-3, with 7 bases that match TRBD1. Sequencing used peripheral blood. The CDR3 DNA is TGTGCCAGCAGTTCCACGACAGGGCCCACAGATACGCAGTATTTT. This sequence encodes CASSSTTGPTDTQYF.